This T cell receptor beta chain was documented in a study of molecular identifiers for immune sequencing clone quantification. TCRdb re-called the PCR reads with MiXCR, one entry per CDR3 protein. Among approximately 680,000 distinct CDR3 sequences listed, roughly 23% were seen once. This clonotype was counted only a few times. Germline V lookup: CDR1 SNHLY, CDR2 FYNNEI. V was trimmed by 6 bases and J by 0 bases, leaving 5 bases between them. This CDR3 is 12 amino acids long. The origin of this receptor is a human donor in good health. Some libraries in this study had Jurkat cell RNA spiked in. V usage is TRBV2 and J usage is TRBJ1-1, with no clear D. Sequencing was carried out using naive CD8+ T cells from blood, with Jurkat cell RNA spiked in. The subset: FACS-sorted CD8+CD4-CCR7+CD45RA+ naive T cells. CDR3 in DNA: TGTGCCAGCAGGGATGTGAACACTGAAGCTTTCTTT. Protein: CASRDVNTEAFF.